Described below is a single T cell receptor beta chain sequence and its context. Sequencing of TCR beta was carried out in blood CD8+ and CD4+ T cells. This entry belongs to a study of CD8 T cells in Susac syndrome. An amount of RNA that ranged from roughly 0.45 to 1 ug was reverse transcribed with random hexamers. TCRdb recomputed calls from the immunoSEQ multiplex PCR reads with MiXCR, one row per CDR3 protein. The profile shows 95,000 to 150,000 distinct CDR3 sequences, 85% to 95% of them singletons. The sequencing sample was made of CD8+ T cells from PBMCs. The clonotype originates from a human donor with Susac syndrome.

The CDR3: CASSLSLGQAQPQYF. The CDR3 DNA sequence: TGTGCCAGCAGTTTATCCCTGGGGCAGGCCCAGCCGCAGTACTTC. J is TRBJ2-7 and V is TRBV27; D may be TRBD1 (5 bases). Germline CDR1 is MNHEY and CDR2 is SMNVEV (reference sequence). Trimming took off 0 bases at V and 9 bases at J, with 18 bases between the two ends. The CDR3 is made up of 15 amino acids.